This record looks at one T cell receptor (beta chain) sequence and its context. What it binds is unknown. Collection occurred without any documented infections or immune events in donors. CDR1 is GTSNPN, CDR2 SVGIG, per germline (reference sequence). Trimming removed 0 bases from V and 0 bases from J, with 8 bases in between. The CDR3 extends over 15 amino acids. This table comes from immunoSEQ multiplex PCR, and its TCRdb copy is limited to in-frame clones, with some not included. Of 85,000 to 100,000 clones listed, about 91% are singletons. This record belongs to a study of identifying expanded T cells in peripheral blood. Study conclusions and caveats: Variance in clone template counts between approximately two-week samples significantly increased with total template count across all healthy donors. Over around two and four weeks, about 15 and 18 clones changed, versus 1.2 between replicates.

The receptor was derived from a person aged 18 to 75 in good health. The specimen was blood. The chain is built from TRBV30 and TRBJ2-2; D is ambiguous. CDR3 DNA sequence: TGTGCCTGGAGTGTACTGGGGACGAACACCGGGGAGCTGTTTTTT. Translating it yields CAWSVLGTNTGELFF.